This TCR beta chain was identified during a study of blood T cell repertoires in COVID-19. This CDR3 spans 14 amino acids. Germline CDR1 reads MGHDK; CDR2 reads SYGVNS. The ends lost 7 bases at V and 4 bases at J; junction bases unmatched: 6. Assay used: immunoSEQ multiplex PCR; TCRdb lists only in-frame clones, some missing. The sample has about 150,000 clones; around 89% are singletons. The sequence came from a woman aged 40-49 years with acute or convalescent COVID-19. The source material was peripheral blood. The chain links TRBV25-1 to TRBJ2-1; 8 nucleotides agree with TRBD1. The CDR3 sequence: CASIAGGRYNEQFF. CDR3 DNA: TGTGCCAGCATCGCAGGGGGCCGGTACAATGAGCAGTTCTTC. Full variable domain (rest looked up from reference TRBV25-1 and TRBJ2-1): EADIYQTPRYLVIGTGKKITLECSQTMGHDKMYWYQQDPGMELHLIHYSYGVNSTEKGDLSSESTVSRIRTEHFPLTLESARPSHTSQYLCASIAGGRYNEQFFGPGTRLTVL.